This T cell receptor (beta chain) comes out of a study of Ad26.COV2.S vaccination and SARS-CoV-2 variants. Study in general: The vaccine Ad26.COV2.S was put into the muscle once, or twice with 56 days between.

Study results and limitations: Placebo and vaccine recipients had non-spike TCR breadth that was similar.

Produced via immunoSEQ multiplex PCR; TCRdb's table is partial and in-frame only. In the table there are 350,000 to 500,000 clones, less than 95% of which are singletons. Treatment denoted: some 20 received Ad26.COV2.S at low or high dose, single or two shots; about 5 received placebo; per-sample allocation not given. The investigators took samples on day 63 after the first vaccine or placebo injection. It was an adult aged 18-55 years in Boston who was the donor. What was given as vaccine was an Ad26 vector encoding Wuhan-strain SARS-CoV-2 spike. A remark on this clone: Its antigen is not identified.

Germline V gives CDR1 MNHEY, CDR2 SVGEGT. The V segment lost 6 bases and the J segment 0 bases; nucleotides outside the gene matches: 8. This CDR3 has 16 amino acids. V gene TRBV6-2 or TRBV6-3 combines with J gene TRBJ1-1; 9 nucleotides line up with TRBD1. Specimen: peripheral blood, collected in a trial of Ad26.COV2.S vaccine versus placebo. The source of this sequence is a person between 18 and 65 years old who received the Ad26.COV2.S COVID-19 vaccine or a placebo. This chain's CDR3 is CASSSPGTGLNTEAFF. Written as DNA, the CDR3 is TGTGCCAGCAGCAGTCCCGGGACAGGGTTGAACACTGAAGCTTTCTTT.